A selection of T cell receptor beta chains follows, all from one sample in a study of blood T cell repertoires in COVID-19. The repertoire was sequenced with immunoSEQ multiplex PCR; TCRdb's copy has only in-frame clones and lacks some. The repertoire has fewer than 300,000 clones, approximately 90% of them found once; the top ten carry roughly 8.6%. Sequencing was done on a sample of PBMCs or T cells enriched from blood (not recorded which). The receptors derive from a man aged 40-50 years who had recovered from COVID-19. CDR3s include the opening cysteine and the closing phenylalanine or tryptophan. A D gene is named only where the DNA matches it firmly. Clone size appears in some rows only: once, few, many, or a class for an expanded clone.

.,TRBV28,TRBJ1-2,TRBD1,TGTGCCAGCCTACAGGGACAGAGCTATGGCTACACCTTC,CASLQGQSYGYTF
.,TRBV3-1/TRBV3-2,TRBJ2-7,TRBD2,TGTGCCAGCAGTCTCGGGACTAGCGGGGGGAATATCTACGAGCAGTACTTC,CASSLGTSGGNIYEQYF
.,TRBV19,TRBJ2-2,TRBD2,TGTGCCAGTAGTGCCACGGGGGGTCGCGCCGGGGAGCTGTTTTTT,CASSATGGRAGELFF
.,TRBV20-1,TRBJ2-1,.,TGCAGTGCTAGAGATAGTAATGAGCAGTTCTTC,CSARDSNEQFF
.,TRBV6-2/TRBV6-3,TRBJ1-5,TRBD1,TGTGCCAGCAGTTCCGGGACAGGGGATTTCCATAGCAATCAGCCCCAGCATTTT,CASSSGTGDFHSNQPQHF
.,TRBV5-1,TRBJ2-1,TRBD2,TGCGCCAGCAGCCCGACTAGCGGGAGCTACAATGAGCAGTTCTTC,CASSPTSGSYNEQFF
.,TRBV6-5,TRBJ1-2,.,TGTGCCAGCACCTCCCTGAGGGAAGGGAGCTTC,CASTSLREGSF
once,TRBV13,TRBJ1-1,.,TGTGCCAGCAGCTTAGGCCGGGAAATCAGGGGTACTGAAGCTTTCTTT,CASSLGREIRGTEAFF
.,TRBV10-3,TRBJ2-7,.,TGTGCCATCAGTGAGTTGGGGGACACGTTTTTACTATACTTC,CAISELGDTFLLYF
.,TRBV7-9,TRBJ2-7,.,TGTGCCAGCAGCCCATCAACAGACTACGAGCAGTACTTC,CASSPSTDYEQYF
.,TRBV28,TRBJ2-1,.,TGTGCCAGCAGTTTCCTGGTAGCATCCTACAATGAGCAGTTCTTC,CASSFLVASYNEQFF
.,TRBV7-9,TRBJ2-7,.,TGTGCCAGCAGCCAAGAGGGTCCAAGCTCCTACGAGCAGTACTTC,CASSQEGPSSYEQYF
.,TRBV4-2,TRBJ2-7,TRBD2,TGTGCCAGCAGCCAAGATCGAGCGGGAGGGTACTACGAGCAGTACTTC,CASSQDRAGGYYEQYF
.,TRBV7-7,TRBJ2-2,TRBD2,TGTGCCAGCAGCTTAGTACCTAGCGGGAGGTTGGGTACCGGGGAGCTGTTTTTT,CASSLVPSGRLGTGELFF
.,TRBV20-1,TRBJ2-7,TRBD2,TGCAGTGCTATTGACCCGGGACTAGCGGGAGACGAGCAGTACTTC,CSAIDPGLAGDEQYF
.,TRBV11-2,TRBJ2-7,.,TGTGCCAGCAGCTTTTCTTACGAGCAGTACTTC,CASSFSYEQYF
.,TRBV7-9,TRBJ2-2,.,TGTGCCAGCAGCTTAGCGCAGGGAAACACCGGGGAGCTGTTTTTT,CASSLAQGNTGELFF
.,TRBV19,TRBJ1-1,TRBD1,TGTGCCAGGGGGGGACAGGGTGACACTGAAGCTTTCTTT,CARGGQGDTEAFF
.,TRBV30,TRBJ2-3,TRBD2,TGTGCGGCGGGGGTGTCCACAGATACGCAGTATTTT,CAAGVSTDTQYF
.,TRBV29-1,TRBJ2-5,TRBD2,TGCAGCGACGGCGAGGCGGGGGGCCCTTCGGAGACCCAGTACTTC,CSDGEAGGPSETQYF
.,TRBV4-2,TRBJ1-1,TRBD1,TGTGCCATTAGCCGGGACAGAAACACTGAAGCTTTCTTT,CAISRDRNTEAFF
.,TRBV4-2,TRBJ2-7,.,TGTGCCAGCAGCCAAGAGGGGCAGGTCCCCGACGAGCAGTACTTC,CASSQEGQVPDEQYF